This entry is about one TCR beta chain. A second PCR, run for about 7 to 11 cycles, used a sample-barcoded 5' primer plus a J-beta primer mix. Each cDNA molecule received a tag from a template-switch adaptor that had 12 random nucleotides. TCRdb independently ran MiXCR on the 5' RACE reads; one entry per CDR3 protein. The sample lists approximately 1.5 million distinct CDR3 sequences; 34% were seen once. The sample belongs to a study of blood T cells in healthy people across ages. Germline CDR1 and CDR2: MNHNS and SASEGT. The CDR3 totals 15 residues. Trimming took 5 bases from V and 14 from J; bases not matched to a gene: 15.

This clonotype was obtained from a woman aged 25 to 39 in good health. The gene calls are TRBV6-1 and TRBJ1-4; the match to TRBD1 covers 9 bases. Sample: blood. CDR3 bases: TGTGCCAGCAGTTCCTCCCGGGACAGGGCCCATCCCCTGTTTTTT. It yields the protein CASSSSRDRAHPLFF.